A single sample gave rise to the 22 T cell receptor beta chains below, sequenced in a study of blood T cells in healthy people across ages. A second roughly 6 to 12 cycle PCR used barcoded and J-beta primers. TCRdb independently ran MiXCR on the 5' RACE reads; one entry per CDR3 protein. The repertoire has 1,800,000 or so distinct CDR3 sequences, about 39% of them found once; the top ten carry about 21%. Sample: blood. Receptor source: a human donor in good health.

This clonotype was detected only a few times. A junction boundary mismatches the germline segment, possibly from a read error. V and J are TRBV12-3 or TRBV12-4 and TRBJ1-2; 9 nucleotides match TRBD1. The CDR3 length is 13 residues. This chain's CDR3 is CVSSRGQGYGYTF. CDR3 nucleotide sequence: TGTGTCAGCAGCCGGGGACAGGGCTATGGCTACACCTTC.

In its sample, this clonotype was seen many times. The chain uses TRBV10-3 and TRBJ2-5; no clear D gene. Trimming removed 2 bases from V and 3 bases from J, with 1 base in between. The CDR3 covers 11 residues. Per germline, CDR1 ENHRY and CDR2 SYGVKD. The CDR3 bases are TGTGCCATCAGTGAGGAAGAGACCCAGTACTTC. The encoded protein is CAISEEETQYF.

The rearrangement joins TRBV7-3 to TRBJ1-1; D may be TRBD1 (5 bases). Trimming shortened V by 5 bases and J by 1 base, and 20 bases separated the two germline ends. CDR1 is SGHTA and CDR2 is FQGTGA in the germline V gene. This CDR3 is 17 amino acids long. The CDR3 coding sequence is TGTGCCAGCAGCCCCGGACCCCTACGGGGCTCGAACACTGAAGCTTTCTTT. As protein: CASSPGPLRGSNTEAFF.

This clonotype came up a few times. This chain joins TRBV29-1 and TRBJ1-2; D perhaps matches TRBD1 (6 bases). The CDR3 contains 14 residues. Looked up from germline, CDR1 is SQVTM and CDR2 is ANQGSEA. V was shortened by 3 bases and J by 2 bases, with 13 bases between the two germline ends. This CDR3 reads CSVEGQGTNYGYTF. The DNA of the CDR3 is TGCAGCGTTGAGGGGCAGGGGACCAACTATGGCTACACCTTC. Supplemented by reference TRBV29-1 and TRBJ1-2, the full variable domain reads SAVISQKPSRDICQRGTSLTIQCQVDSQVTMMFWYRQQPGQSLTLIATANQGSEATYESGFVIDKFPISRPNLTFSTLTVSNMSPEDSSIYLCSVEGQGTNYGYTFGSGTRLTVV.

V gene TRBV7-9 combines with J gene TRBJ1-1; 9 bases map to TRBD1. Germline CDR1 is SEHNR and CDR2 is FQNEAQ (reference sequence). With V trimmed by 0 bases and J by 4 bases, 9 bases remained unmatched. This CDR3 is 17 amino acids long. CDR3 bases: TGTGCCAGCAGCTTAGCGAGGGGACAGGGATCTGGCACTGAAGCTTTCTTT. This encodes CASSLARGQGSGTEAFF.

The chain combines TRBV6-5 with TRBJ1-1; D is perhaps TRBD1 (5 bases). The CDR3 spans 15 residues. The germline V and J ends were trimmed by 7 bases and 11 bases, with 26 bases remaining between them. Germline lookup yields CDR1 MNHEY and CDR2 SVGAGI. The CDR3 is CASTPIPGSSRLAFF. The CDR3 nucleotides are TGTGCCAGCACACCCATCCCAGGGTCCTCTCGGCTGGCTTTCTTT.

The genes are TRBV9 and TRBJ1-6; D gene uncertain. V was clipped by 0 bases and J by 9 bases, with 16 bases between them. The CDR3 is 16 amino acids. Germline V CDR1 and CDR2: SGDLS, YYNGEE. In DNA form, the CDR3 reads TGTGCCAGCAGCGTAGGGGCACCCAAGGAGAGTTCACCCCTCCACTTT. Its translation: CASSVGAPKESSPLHF.

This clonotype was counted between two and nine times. Here the CDR3 DNA reads TGTGCCAGCAGTTTTGTTTTGCGGGGCTCTGATTATGGCTACACCTTC. Its translation is CASSFVLRGSDYGYTF. The chain joins TRBV12-3 or TRBV12-4 to TRBJ1-2; maybe TRBD1 (5 bases). The CDR3 covers 16 residues. V lost 3 bases and J 5 bases, leaving 19 bases between the germline ends.

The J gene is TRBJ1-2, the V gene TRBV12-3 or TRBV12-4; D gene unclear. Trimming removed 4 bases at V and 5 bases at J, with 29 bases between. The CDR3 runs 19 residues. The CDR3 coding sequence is TGTGCCAGCAGTTCCCCTGGGGAGGGCCCTTTGCTGGAAAGATATGGCTACACCTTC. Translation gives CASSSPGEGPLLERYGYTF.

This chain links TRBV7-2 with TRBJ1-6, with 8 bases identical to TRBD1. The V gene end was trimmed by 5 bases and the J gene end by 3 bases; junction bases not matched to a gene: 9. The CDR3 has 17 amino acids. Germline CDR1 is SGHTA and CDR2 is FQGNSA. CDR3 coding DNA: TGTGCCAGCAGCCTCCTGACAGGGGCCTACTATAATTCACCCCTCCACTTT. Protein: CASSLLTGAYYNSPLHF.

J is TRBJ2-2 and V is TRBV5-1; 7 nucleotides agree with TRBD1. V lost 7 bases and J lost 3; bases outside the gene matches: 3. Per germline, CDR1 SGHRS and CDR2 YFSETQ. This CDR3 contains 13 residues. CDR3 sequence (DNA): TGCGCCAGCGGCGGACAGGACACCGGGGAGCTGTTTTTT. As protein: CASGGQDTGELFF. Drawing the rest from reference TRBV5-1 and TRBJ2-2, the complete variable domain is KAGVTQTPRYLIKTRGQQVTLSCSPISGHRSVSWYQQTPGQGLQFLFEYFSETQRNKGNFPGRFSGRQFSNSRSEMNVSTLELGDSALYLCASGGQDTGELFFGEGSRLTVL.

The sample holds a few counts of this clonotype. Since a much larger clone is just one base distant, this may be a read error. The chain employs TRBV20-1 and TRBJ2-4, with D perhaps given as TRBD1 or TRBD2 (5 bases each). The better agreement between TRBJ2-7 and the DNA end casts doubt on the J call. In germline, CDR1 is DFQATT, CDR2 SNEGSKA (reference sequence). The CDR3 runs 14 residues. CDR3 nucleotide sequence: TGCAGTGCTAGAGTTCCGGGACGGGACTACGAGCAGTACTTC. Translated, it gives CSARVPGRDYEQYF.

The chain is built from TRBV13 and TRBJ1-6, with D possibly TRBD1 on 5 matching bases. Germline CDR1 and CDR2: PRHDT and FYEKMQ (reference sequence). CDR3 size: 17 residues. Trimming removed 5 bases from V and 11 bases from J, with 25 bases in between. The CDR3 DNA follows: TGTGCCAGCAGCCCCCGGGGACTTCGAGGGAGGGAGCCACCCCTCCACTTT. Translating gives CASSPRGLRGREPPLHF.

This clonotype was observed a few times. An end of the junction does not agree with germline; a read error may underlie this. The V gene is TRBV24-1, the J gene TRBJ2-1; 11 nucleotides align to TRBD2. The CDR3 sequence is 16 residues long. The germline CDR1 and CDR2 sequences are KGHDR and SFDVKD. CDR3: CAASAPTSGGYNEQFF. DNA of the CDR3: TGTGCCGCCAGTGCCCCAACTAGCGGGGGTTACAATGAGCAGTTCTTC.

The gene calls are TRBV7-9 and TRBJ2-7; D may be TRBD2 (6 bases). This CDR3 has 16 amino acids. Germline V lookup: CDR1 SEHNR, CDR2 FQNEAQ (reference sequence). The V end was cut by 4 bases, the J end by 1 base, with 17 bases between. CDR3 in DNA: TGTGCCAGCAGCTCGGGGACCGGGAGAGGGTCCTACGAGCAGTACTTC. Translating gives CASSSGTGRGSYEQYF.

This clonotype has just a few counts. The CDR3 nucleotides read TGCAGTGCTAGAATAGGACTAGTTCTAGATACGCAGTATTTT. Translating gives CSARIGLVLDTQYF. The chain employs TRBV20-1 and TRBJ2-3, with TRBD2 identical over 7 bases. The J segment lost 5 bases and the V segment lost 2 bases, leaving 7 bases of the junction unmatched. The germline V gene has CDR1 DFQATT and CDR2 SNEGSKA (reference sequence). The CDR3 covers 14 residues.

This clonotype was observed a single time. CDR3 amino acids: CSVGVLSVGETQYF. The CDR3 region has the DNA TGCAGCGTTGGGGTCCTTTCAGTGGGAGAGACCCAGTACTTC. The chain couples TRBV29-1 to TRBJ2-5; D gene ambiguous. V lost 4 bases and J lost 4, with 16 bases in between. The CDR3 consists of 14 residues. Germline CDR1 SQVTM, CDR2 ANQGSEA.

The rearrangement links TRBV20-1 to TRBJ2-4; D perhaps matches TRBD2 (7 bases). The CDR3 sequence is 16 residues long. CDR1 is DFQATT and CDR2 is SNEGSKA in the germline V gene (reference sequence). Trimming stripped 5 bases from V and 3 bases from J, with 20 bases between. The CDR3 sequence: CSAADGGGGSKNIQYF. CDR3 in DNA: TGCAGTGCTGCGGACGGGGGAGGGGGTAGCAAAAACATTCAGTACTTC.

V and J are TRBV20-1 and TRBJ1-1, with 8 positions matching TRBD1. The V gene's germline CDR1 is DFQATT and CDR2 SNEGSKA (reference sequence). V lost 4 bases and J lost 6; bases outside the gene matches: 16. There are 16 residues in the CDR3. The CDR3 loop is CSANRDRGPFSAEAFF. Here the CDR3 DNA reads TGCAGTGCTAACCGCGACAGGGGCCCCTTTAGCGCTGAAGCTTTCTTT.

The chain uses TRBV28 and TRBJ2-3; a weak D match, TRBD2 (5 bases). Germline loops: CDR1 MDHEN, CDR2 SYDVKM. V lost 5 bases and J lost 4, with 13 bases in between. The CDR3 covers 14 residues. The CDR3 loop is CASSDTNGADTQYF. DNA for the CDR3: TGTGCCAGCAGTGACACTAACGGGGCAGATACGCAGTATTTT.

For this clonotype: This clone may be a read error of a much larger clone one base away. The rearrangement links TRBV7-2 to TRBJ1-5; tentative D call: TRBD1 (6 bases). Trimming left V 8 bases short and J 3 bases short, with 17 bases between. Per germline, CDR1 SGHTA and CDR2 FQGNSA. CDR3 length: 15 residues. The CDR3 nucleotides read TGTGCCAGCGCTCTTACGTGGGACAACAATCAGCCCCAGCATTTT. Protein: CASALTWDNNQPQHF.

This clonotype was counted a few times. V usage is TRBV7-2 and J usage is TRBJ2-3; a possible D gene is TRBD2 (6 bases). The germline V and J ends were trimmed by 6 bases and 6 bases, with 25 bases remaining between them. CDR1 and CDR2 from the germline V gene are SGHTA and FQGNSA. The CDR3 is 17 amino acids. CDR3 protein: CASRQTGSVRLGDTQYF. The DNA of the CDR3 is TGTGCCAGCAGACAAACCGGCTCCGTACGACTAGGGGATACGCAGTATTTT.